Shown below are 28 T cell receptor beta chains from a single sample sequenced in a study of T cell clonality in common variable immunodeficiency. Only in-frame clones appear in the TCRdb table, and some are missing; sequencing was by immunoSEQ multiplex PCR. Altogether under 45,000 clones were found in the sample, and no singletons occur. The specimen was peripheral blood mononuclear cells. The receptors come from a person between 18 and 69 years old in good health.

This clone was seen many times. The read halts 3 residues ahead of the CDR3 end, with the missing end drawn from the germline J gene. The chain has TRBV11-2 and TRBJ2-2, with a weak D call TRBD2 (5 bases). V was clipped by 6 bases and J by 5 bases, with 16 bases between them. CDR1 and CDR2 from the germline V gene are SGHAT and FQNNGV. The CDR3 has 15 residues. CDR3 residues: CASRQRAGGTGELFF. The sequenced part of the CDR3 DNA is TGTGCCAGCAGACAAAGGGCAGGCGGGACCGGGGAG.

Ten or more counts support this clone. The read halts 3 residues ahead of the CDR3 end, with the missing end drawn from the germline J gene. The J gene is TRBJ1-2, the V gene TRBV5-1; maybe TRBD1 (6 bases). CDR3 length: 16 residues. The germline gives CDR1 SGHRS, CDR2 YFSETQ. Trimming took off 3 bases at V and 4 bases at J, with 19 bases between the two ends. The part of the CDR3 DNA that was read is TGCGCCAGCAGCTCTCGCGGACCTACAGGGAGCTATGGC. It is translated as CASSSRGPTGSYG. The full-length CDR3 reads as CASSSRGPTGSYGYTF.

This clone was found many times. Read data end 3 residues before the CDR3 end; the end is taken from the germline J gene. This chain joins TRBV5-1 and TRBJ2-2; unclear D gene. Germline-derived CDR1 and CDR2 are SGHRS and YFSETQ. This CDR3 comprises 14 residues. V lost 2 bases and J lost 3, with 8 bases in between. The covered CDR3 bases are TGCGCCAGCAGCTTCCTAGTCGACACCGGGGAG. Protein sequence: CASSFLVDTGE. From start to end, the CDR3 is CASSFLVDTGELFF. Looking up the rest from reference TRBV5-1 and TRBJ2-2 gives the full variable domain: KAGVTQTPRYLIKTRGQQVTLSCSPISGHRSVSWYQQTPGQGLQFLFEYFSETQRNKGNFPGRFSGRQFSNSRSEMNVSTLELGDSALYLCASSFLVDTGELFFGEGSRLTVL.

This clone was seen repeatedly, ten times or more. The read ends 3 residues early relative to the CDR3; the germline J gene fills the gap. The chain combines TRBV5-6 with TRBJ1-5; 7 positions match TRBD1. The CDR3 spans 13 residues. In germline, CDR1 is SGHDT, CDR2 YYEEEE. The ends lost 4 bases at V and 6 bases at J; junction bases unmatched: 4. The CDR3 bases that were read are TGTGCCAGCAGCAAACGACAGGGTCAGCCC. This codes for CASSKRQGQP. The entire CDR3 protein is CASSKRQGQPQHF.

This clone was counted many times. Read sequence stops 3 residues before the CDR3 end, and the germline J gene provides the missing end. The genes are TRBV20-1 and TRBJ2-7, with 8 bases that match TRBD2. V dropped 6 bases and J dropped 6; count of bases not matched to a gene: 13. Germline V lookup: CDR1 DFQATT, CDR2 SNEGSKA (reference sequence). The CDR3 totals 14 residues. The sequenced CDR3 bases are TGCAGTGCGACAGCCAGCGGGAGTATCGGCGAG. Translation: CSATASGSIGE. The complete CDR3 protein is CSATASGSIGEQYF.

This clone was counted a few times. The read ends 3 residues shy of where the CDR3 ends; the end is completed using the germline J gene. The rearrangement uses TRBV19 and TRBJ2-7; 12 nucleotides match TRBD2. Trimming removed 3 bases from V and 6 bases from J; junction bases left unmatched: 6. Germline CDR1 LNHDA, CDR2 SQIVND (reference sequence). This CDR3 has 15 residues. Incomplete CDR3 DNA: TGTGCCAGTAGTATTCTGCTAGCGGGAGGGCCCGAG. Protein: CASSILLAGGPE. The entire CDR3 is CASSILLAGGPEQYF.

This clone was found many times. Partial CDR3 DNA: TGTGCCAGCAGCTTCGGACTAGCGCACACAGATACG. Translating it yields CASSFGLAHTDT. The entire CDR3 protein is CASSFGLAHTDTQYF. This chain joins TRBV5-6 and TRBJ2-3; 9 positions agree with TRBD2. The read ends 3 residues before the CDR3 terminus; that terminus is restored from the germline J gene. The CDR3 covers 15 residues. CDR1 and CDR2 from the germline V gene are SGHDT and YYEEEE. The V and J ends lost 2 bases and 2 bases, in that order; junction bases with no gene match: 3.

In its sample, this clone was seen many times. The read is 3 residues too short to cover the CDR3 end, so that end is filled in from the germline J gene. This chain connects TRBV7-8 to TRBJ2-7; D is uncertain. Between the trimmed V and J ends, which lost 5 bases and 2 bases, there was a span of 4 bases. Germline CDR1 reads SGHVS; CDR2 reads FQNEAQ. The CDR3 has 11 residues. Partial CDR3 DNA: TGTGCCAGCAGCGCAGCCTACGAG. Amino acid sequence: CASSAAYE. The CDR3, in full, reads CASSAAYEQYF.

Remarks on this clone: The CDR3 goes on 3 residues after the read ends, and that part is filled in from the germline J gene. The rearrangement links TRBV19 to TRBJ1-5; 9 bases are a match to TRBD1. Germline lookup yields CDR1 LNHDA and CDR2 SQIVND (reference sequence). The CDR3 consists of 15 residues. The V segment lost 3 bases and the J segment 6 bases; nucleotides outside the gene matches: 6. CDR3 DNA (partial): TGTGCCAGTAGTATCGGACAGGGGTTCATTCAGCCC. It codes for CASSIGQGFIQP. The entire CDR3 protein is CASSIGQGFIQPQHF.

This clone came up many times. The read ends 3 residues early relative to the CDR3; the germline J gene fills the gap. The chain is built from TRBV5-1 and TRBJ2-3; 7 positions agree with TRBD2. Germline lookup yields CDR1 SGHRS and CDR2 YFSETQ. This CDR3 region has 16 residues. V shed 0 bases and J 0 bases; nucleotides not matched to a gene: 4. CDR3 bases read: TGCGCCAGCAGCTTGGGAAGTAGCGGGAGCACAGATACG. The encoded protein is CASSLGSSGSTDT. The CDR3 as a whole reads CASSLGSSGSTDTQYF.

This clone was seen at least ten times. The CDR3 is cut off 3 residues early in the read; its end comes from the germline J gene. This chain uses TRBV20-1 with TRBJ2-3, with 7 bases aligning to TRBD2. Looked up from germline, CDR1 is DFQATT and CDR2 is SNEGSKA (reference sequence). The CDR3 runs to 14 residues. V gave up 8 bases and J gave up 4 bases; unmatched junction bases: 12. Partial CDR3 DNA: TGCAGTCCGATACGGACTAGTGGCGCAGATACG. Amino acid sequence: CSPIRTSGADT. The CDR3 reads in full as CSPIRTSGADTQYF.

In its sample, this clone was seen many times. The CDR3 end falls 3 residues outside the read, so it is completed with the germline J gene. The V gene is TRBV10-3, the J gene TRBJ2-7; 8 positions agree with TRBD2. This CDR3 has 14 residues. Germline CDR1 and CDR2: ENHRY and SYGVKD. With V trimmed by 3 bases and J by 0 bases, 1 base remained unmatched. The sequenced CDR3 bases are TGTGCCATCAGTGAAAGCGGGAGCTCCTACGAG. The encoded protein is CAISESGSSYE. The complete CDR3 reads CAISESGSSYEQYF.

This clone has at least ten counts. The sequenced CDR3 bases are TGTGCCAGCAGCTTAGTCCGGGACTACTATTACGAG. Protein product: CASSLVRDYYYE. The whole CDR3 region reads CASSLVRDYYYEQYF. The chain uses TRBV7-8 and TRBJ2-7; 7 bases match TRBD2. The read gets to within 3 residues of the CDR3 end, and the germline J gene fills in the rest. CDR1 and CDR2 from the germline V gene are SGHVS and FQNEAQ. J lost 4 bases, V lost 1 base, and 7 bases had no gene match. The CDR3 is 15 residues long.

This clone was found many times. The DNA ends 3 residues before the CDR3 does, and the rest of the CDR3 is filled in from the germline J gene. The gene calls are TRBV7-8 and TRBJ2-1; D could derive from TRBD1 or TRBD2 (5 bases each). Looked up from germline, CDR1 is SGHVS and CDR2 is FQNEAQ. With 5 bases removed from V and 0 bases from J, the gap between germline ends came to 11 bases. The CDR3 totals 15 residues. The covered CDR3 bases are TGTGCCAGCAGCCCCATGAGGGGCTCCTACAATGAG. Translation gives CASSPMRGSYNE. The full CDR3 sequence reads CASSPMRGSYNEQFF.

This clone was observed many times. The read ends 3 residues before the CDR3 terminus; that terminus is restored from the germline J gene. This chain joins TRBV10-3 and TRBJ2-1; TRBD2 matches 8 bases. The V segment lost 10 bases and the J segment 7 bases; nucleotides outside the gene matches: 12. This CDR3 is built from 14 residues. Germline V CDR1 and CDR2: ENHRY, SYGVKD. The sequenced CDR3 bases are TGTGCCACCCAGGCTCGAGCGGGAGAAAATGAG. This gives the protein CATQARAGENE. The whole CDR3 sequence is CATQARAGENEQFF.

In the case of this clone: The read falls 3 residues short of the CDR3 end, and the missing part is taken from the germline J gene. The chain is built from TRBV19 and TRBJ1-1, with D possibly matching TRBD1 (6 bases). The CDR3 contains 13 residues. Germline V CDR1 and CDR2: LNHDA, SQIVND (reference sequence). CDR3 sequence reads: CASSQGGAAEAFF. The sequenced CDR3 bases are TGTGCCAGTAGTCAAGGGGGGGCAGCCGAA. Using reference TRBV19 and TRBJ1-1 for the parts outside the CDR3, the full variable domain is DGGITQSPKYLFRKEGQNVTLSCEQNLNHDAMYWYRQDPGQGLRLIYYSQIVNDFQKGDIAEGYSVSREKKESFPLTVTSAQKNPTAFYLCASSQGGAAEAFFGQGTRLTVV.

This clone has at least ten counts. Read data end 3 residues before the CDR3 end; the end is taken from the germline J gene. V and J are TRBV18 and TRBJ1-1, with 7 bases matching TRBD1. V lost 2 bases and J lost 1; bases outside the gene matches: 4. Per the germline V gene, CDR1 is KGHSH and CDR2 is LQKENI. This CDR3 is built from 15 residues. The chain's CDR3 is CASSPTTGTNTEAFF. The DNA read from the CDR3 is TGTGCCAGCTCACCAACGACAGGGACGAACACTGAA.

In this sample, this clone turned up many times. Read data end 3 residues before the CDR3 end; the end is taken from the germline J gene. The V and J genes are TRBV20-1 and TRBJ2-1; the match to TRBD1 covers 9 bases. There are 15 residues in the CDR3. CDR1 DFQATT and CDR2 SNEGSKA come from the germline V gene (reference sequence). Germline trimming cut 0 bases from V and 7 bases from J; bases unmatched to any gene: 7. Partial CDR3 DNA: TGCAGTGCTAGAGATCAACAGGGGGCGAGTAATGAG. Translating it yields CSARDQQGASNE. The full CDR3 reads CSARDQQGASNEQFF.

This clone was picked up many times. The read ends 3 residues shy of where the CDR3 ends; the end is completed using the germline J gene. The genes are TRBV7-9 and TRBJ2-7; 7 nucleotides agree with TRBD1. The CDR3 covers 15 residues. The V gene end was trimmed by 9 bases and the J gene end by 1 base; junction bases not matched to a gene: 12. Per the germline V gene, CDR1 is SEHNR and CDR2 is FQNEAQ (reference sequence). The part of the CDR3 DNA that was read is TGTGCCAGTAATCAGGGGGTAGGTGGGTCCTACGAG. It is translated as CASNQGVGGSYE. In full, the CDR3 is CASNQGVGGSYEQYF.

There are many counts of this clone. The read falls 3 residues short of the CDR3 end, and the missing part is taken from the germline J gene. The rearrangement joins TRBV6-1 to TRBJ2-7, with D perhaps TRBD1 (6 bases). Between the trimmed V and J ends, which lost 4 bases and 0 bases, there was a span of 13 bases. Germline lookup yields CDR1 MNHNS and CDR2 SASEGT. The CDR3 runs 15 residues. This CDR3 reads CASSVETGNSYEQYF. The DNA read from the CDR3 is TGTGCCAGCAGTGTCGAAACAGGGAACTCCTACGAG.

Details on this clone: The read terminates 3 residues ahead of where the CDR3 ends, so the germline J gene completes it. The chain joins TRBV19 to TRBJ1-1, with D perhaps matching TRBD1 (5 bases). V dropped 2 bases and J dropped 3 bases, with 10 bases sitting between them. There are 14 residues in the CDR3. Germline CDR1 is LNHDA and CDR2 is SQIVND (reference sequence). CDR3 in amino acids: CASSIKGRHTEAFF. The CDR3 bases that were read are TGTGCCAGTAGTATAAAGGGGCGGCACACTGAA.

This clone has just a few counts. Coverage ceases 3 residues before the CDR3 finishes, and the germline J gene fills in the end. The chain recombines TRBV5-8 with TRBJ1-1; D possibly corresponds to TRBD1 (5 bases). Germline V lookup: CDR1 SGHTS, CDR2 YDEGEE. The CDR3 spans 14 residues. Trimming left V 0 bases short and J 4 bases short, with 10 bases between. The CDR3 DNA, read in part, is TGTGCCAGCAGCTTGGGGTGGGGGGGCACTGAA. This sequence encodes CASSLGWGGTE. The full CDR3 is CASSLGWGGTEAFF.

The sample holds many counts of this clone. With the read ending 3 residues before the CDR3 end, the germline J gene is used to fill in that end. The V gene is TRBV20-1, the J gene TRBJ2-7; D is possibly TRBD2 (6 bases). The CDR3 spans 17 residues. Germline V gives CDR1 DFQATT, CDR2 SNEGSKA (reference sequence). The V end lost 4 bases, the J end lost 0 bases, and 22 bases lay between the germline ends. CDR3 DNA, as far as it was read: TGCAGTGCTAACTCTCGATCGGGACTGATAAGCTCCTACGAG. The encoded protein is CSANSRSGLISSYE. The full CDR3 protein is CSANSRSGLISSYEQYF.

This clone was seen ten or more times. The CDR3 end is not reached by the read, which stops 3 residues before it; the germline J gene fills it in. The chain joins TRBV2 to TRBJ1-2; the match to TRBD1 covers 10 bases. The J segment lost 4 bases and the V segment lost 7 bases, leaving 6 bases of the junction unmatched. The germline V gene has CDR1 SNHLY and CDR2 FYNNEI. The CDR3 runs 14 residues. CDR3 DNA, as far as it was read: TGTGCCAGCAAGGGACAGGGGACAGTCTATGGC. It yields the protein CASKGQGTVYG. The entire CDR3 protein is CASKGQGTVYGYTF. Based on the CDR3 plus reference TRBV2 and TRBJ1-2, the full variable domain is EPEVTQTPSHQVTQMGQEVILRCVPISNHLYFYWYRQILGQKVEFLVSFYNNEISEKSEIFDDQFSVERPDGSNFTLKIRSTKLEDSAMYFCASKGQGTVYGYTFGSGTRLTVV.

This clone was counted many times. CDR3 sequence reads: CASALSGIRFNEQFF. CDR3 DNA, as far as it was read: TGTGCCAGCGCCCTTAGCGGGATAAGGTTCAATGAG. The V and J genes are TRBV7-9 and TRBJ2-1; 8 nucleotides agree with TRBD2. The CDR3 end lies 3 residues beyond the end of the read and is filled in from the germline J gene. The CDR3 spans 15 residues. Germline V lookup: CDR1 SEHNR, CDR2 FQNEAQ (reference sequence). V shed 8 bases, J shed 6 bases, and the junction held 12 bases outside the gene matches.

This clone was picked up many times. The DNA ends 3 residues before the CDR3 does, and the rest of the CDR3 is filled in from the germline J gene. The genes are TRBV9 and TRBJ2-7; a weak D match, TRBD2 (5 bases). Germline values: CDR1 SGDLS, CDR2 YYNGEE. Trimming left V 3 bases short and J 4 bases short, with 23 bases between. The CDR3 length is 17 residues. CDR3 bases read: TGTGCCAGCAGCGAGGGCGCGGGTGAACTCATTTCGTACGAG. Translated, it gives CASSEGAGELISYE. The complete CDR3 reads CASSEGAGELISYEQYF.

This clone has ten or more counts. The sequence runs out 3 residues before the end of the CDR3; the remainder is reconstructed from the germline J gene. V and J are TRBV20-1 and TRBJ2-7; the match to TRBD2 covers 11 bases. The germline CDR1 and CDR2 sequences are DFQATT and SNEGSKA (reference sequence). The CDR3 is 15 amino acids. The trim removed 1 base at V and 4 bases at J, leaving 6 bases unmatched. The sequenced part of the CDR3 DNA is TGCAGTGCTAGAGGTGGGACTAGCGGAAATTACGAG. Translated: CSARGGTSGNYE. The full CDR3 protein is CSARGGTSGNYEQYF.

The sample holds many counts of this clone. The read ends 3 residues early relative to the CDR3; the germline J gene fills the gap. The chain combines TRBV12-3 or TRBV12-4 with TRBJ2-7, with a tentative D call TRBD1 (5 bases). V was trimmed by 1 base and J by 4 bases, leaving 11 bases between them. The CDR3 length is 14 residues. Partial CDR3 DNA: TGTGCCAGCAGTTTAGTGCAGGGCCAGTACGAG. Residues: CASSLVQGQYE. The full CDR3 protein reads CASSLVQGQYEQYF.